The 32 T cell receptor beta chains below come from one sample, sequenced in a study of metastatic and nonmetastatic thyroid tumors. TCRdb redid the clone calls on the PCR reads using MiXCR. Of some 7,000 clones in the sample, 30% to 40% were seen once. Prior to thyroid surgery, none of the patients had received any treatment. The sequencing input was adjacent normal tissue. All receptors derive from a female donor with papillary thyroid cancer or a benign thyroid nodule (not recorded which). Some clones in this sample may be carry-over from other donors' samples.

The chain links TRBV20-1 to TRBJ1-1, with D possibly being TRBD1 (5 bases). V was clipped by 0 bases and J by 4 bases, with 12 bases between them. The CDR3 covers 14 residues. Germline values: CDR1 DFQATT, CDR2 SNEGSKA (reference sequence). The CDR3 reads CSARDVGGATEAFF. The CDR3 coding sequence is TGCAGTGCTAGAGATGTGGGGGGAGCCACTGAAGCTTTCTTT.

The genes are TRBV6-9 and TRBJ2-7; D perhaps matches TRBD2 (6 bases). The CDR3 is 15 residues long. CDR1 MNHGY and CDR2 SVAAGI come from the germline V gene. The ends were cut back, 6 bases at V and 3 bases at J, with 18 bases in the middle. The CDR3 bases are TGTGCCAGCAGCCCTCTAGCGTGGGCTCGCTACGAGCAGTACTTC. Translating it yields CASSPLAWARYEQYF.

This clone was detected a few times. V gene TRBV24-1 combines with J gene TRBJ2-3, with TRBD1 as a possible D gene (6 bases). The V end lost 2 bases, the J end lost 5 bases, and 13 bases lay between the germline ends. Germline V gene lookup returns CDR1 KGHDR and CDR2 SFDVKD. This CDR3 spans 15 amino acids. CDR3 coding DNA: TGTGCCACCAGTGATTCTCAGGGGTTCAGAGATACGCAGTATTTT. Amino acid sequence: CATSDSQGFRDTQYF.

The rearrangement joins TRBV20-1 to TRBJ2-7; 10 bases map to TRBD2. Germline CDR1 reads DFQATT; CDR2 reads SNEGSKA (reference sequence). Unmatched junction bases numbered 5, after V lost 0 bases and J lost 0 bases. The CDR3 contains 16 residues. CDR3 region: CSAREVPSGSSYEQYF. The DNA for the CDR3 is TGCAGTGCTAGAGAGGTCCCTAGCGGGAGCTCCTACGAGCAGTACTTC.

This clone was seen a few times. V and J are TRBV6-5 and TRBJ2-5; D might be TRBD1 (6 bases). The V gene lost 0 bases and the J gene lost 3 bases, with 11 bases spanning the gap. This CDR3 contains 15 residues. Per the germline V gene, CDR1 is MNHEY and CDR2 is SVGAGI. The CDR3 DNA reads TGTGCCAGCAGTTACTCGGTAGCAGGGGAAGAGACCCAGTACTTC. This encodes CASSYSVAGEETQYF.

This clone appeared a few times. In DNA form, the CDR3 reads TGTGCCAGCAGTGAGAGGGCTGGGGCCAACGTCCTGACTTTC. Protein sequence: CASSERAGANVLTF. This chain joins TRBV6-1 and TRBJ2-6; perhaps TRBD2 as D (5 bases). V lost 3 bases to trimming and J lost 2 bases, with 5 bases between them. Germline CDR1 and CDR2: MNHNS and SASEGT. The CDR3 sequence is 14 residues long.

This clone has more than one count but fewer than ten. The rearrangement uses TRBV6-1 and TRBJ1-1, with D hard to call. Per the germline V gene, CDR1 is MNHNS and CDR2 is SASEGT. The V and J ends lost 5 bases and 3 bases respectively, with 25 bases between them. This CDR3 has 18 amino acids. The CDR3 is CASSNASWRRRGDTEAFF. CDR3 DNA: TGTGCCAGCAGTAATGCTTCCTGGCGGCGTAGAGGTGACACTGAAGCTTTCTTT.

The genes are TRBV7-6 and TRBJ2-1; 12 nucleotides match TRBD2. CDR1 is SGHVS and CDR2 is FNYEAQ in the germline V gene. CDR3 size: 16 residues. After removal of 5 bases from V and 8 bases from J, the junction contained 10 bases not matched to a gene. The DNA for the CDR3 is TGTGCCAGCAGCGGGGGACTAGCGGGCTGGGGGGATGAGCAGTTCTTC. Protein sequence: CASSGGLAGWGDEQFF.

This rearrangement joins TRBV20-1 to TRBJ2-7, with 9 bases that match TRBD1. Looked up from germline, CDR1 is DFQATT and CDR2 is SNEGSKA (reference sequence). The CDR3 runs to 15 residues. This chain's CDR3 is CSLTQQGAIPYEQYF. The CDR3 DNA reads as TGCAGCCTGACGCAACAGGGGGCTATTCCCTACGAGCAGTACTTC.

The rearrangement uses TRBV5-1 and TRBJ2-7; 9 positions agree with TRBD2. With 1 base clipped from V and 3 bases from J, the junction kept 14 bases outside the gene matches. CDR1 is SGHRS and CDR2 is YFSETQ in the germline V gene. This CDR3 has 18 amino acids. DNA of the CDR3: TGCGCCAGCAGCTTGACCTCGGCTAGGAGCGGGGGGAACTACGAGCAGTACTTC. This codes for CASSLTSARSGGNYEQYF.

This chain uses TRBV24-1 with TRBJ2-1; D could derive from TRBD1 or TRBD2 (5 bases each). Per the germline V gene, CDR1 is KGHDR and CDR2 is SFDVKD. This CDR3 is 17 amino acids long. Trimming pared 2 bases from V and 0 bases from J, leaving 13 bases between. Written as DNA, the CDR3 is TGTGCCACCAGTGATTCGAGGGGCATGGGCTCCTACAATGAGCAGTTCTTC. It specifies CATSDSRGMGSYNEQFF.

Judged by abundance, this clone is large. The gene calls are TRBV20-1 and TRBJ2-2; TRBD1 or TRBD2 may be the D gene (5 bases each). Germline-derived CDR1 and CDR2 are DFQATT and SNEGSKA (reference sequence). This CDR3 has 15 residues. V was clipped by 1 base and J by 2 bases, with 11 bases between them. The CDR3 is CSARAPGPNTGELFF. The CDR3 DNA sequence: TGCAGTGCTAGAGCGCCGGGACCTAACACCGGGGAGCTGTTTTTT.

With respect to this clone: At one of its ends the junction is not consistent with the germline gene, which may arise from a read error. The chain has TRBV7-9 and TRBJ1-2; TRBD1 is a possible D gene (6 bases). The CDR3 extends over 12 amino acids. Germline lookup yields CDR1 SEHNR and CDR2 FQNEAQ (reference sequence). DNA for the CDR3: TGTGCCAGCACCCAACAGGGTGAGGGCTACTCCTTC. This translates into CASTQQGEGYSF. Complete variable domain (other parts from reference TRBV7-9 and TRBJ1-2): DTGVSQNPRHKITKRGQNVTFRCDPISEHNRLYWYRQTLGQGPEFLTYFQNEAQLEKSRLLSDRFSAERPKGSFSTLEIQRTEQGDSAMYLCASTQQGEGYSFGSGTRLTVV.

Within the sample, this clone is large. The gene calls are TRBV2 and TRBJ1-3; D gene ambiguous. V was shortened by 8 bases and J by 0 bases, with 8 bases between the two germline ends. The V gene's germline CDR1 is SNHLY and CDR2 FYNNEI. This CDR3 is built from 13 residues. The CDR3 protein is CASGLNSGNTIYF. In nucleotides, the CDR3 is TGTGCCAGCGGATTGAACTCTGGAAACACCATATATTTT.

The table lists this clone with a few counts. In DNA, the CDR3 is TGTGCCAGCAGTTCCCCAGGGTCTAGCACTGAAGCTTTCTTT. Amino acid sequence: CASSSPGSSTEAFF. The chain employs TRBV12-3 or TRBV12-4 and TRBJ1-1, with D maybe TRBD1 (5 bases). The germline V and J ends were trimmed by 4 bases and 4 bases, with 13 bases remaining between them. CDR3 size: 14 residues.

The rearrangement links TRBV6-1 to TRBJ1-2, with no clear D. The germline gives CDR1 MNHNS, CDR2 SASEGT. V was shortened by 8 bases and J by 8 bases, with 15 bases between the two germline ends. The CDR3 covers 12 residues. CDR3 in amino acids: CASSPESRGYTF. The CDR3 bases are TGTGCCAGCTCCCCGGAGTCCCGGGGCTACACCTTC.

The rearrangement joins TRBV20-1 to TRBJ2-7; D possibly corresponds to TRBD1 (5 bases). Germline V gene sequence: CDR1 DFQATT, CDR2 SNEGSKA (reference sequence). The CDR3 totals 13 residues. The ends were cut back, 5 bases at V and 4 bases at J, with 15 bases in the middle. The CDR3 here is CSAYRSVVYEQYF. CDR3 DNA: TGCAGTGCTTACAGGTCAGTGGTATACGAGCAGTACTTC.

The chain has TRBV6-2 or TRBV6-3 and TRBJ2-7; tentatively, D is TRBD1 or TRBD2 (7 bases each). The CDR3 has 17 residues. V lost 6 bases, J lost 1 base, and 22 bases lay in between. The V gene's germline CDR1 is MNHEY and CDR2 SVGEGT. CDR3 in DNA: TGTGCCAGCAGGACCGCGCCCTTCAGGGGGGGATCCTACGAGCAGTACTTC. The encoded protein is CASRTAPFRGGSYEQYF.

This clone has only a few counts. The chain couples TRBV28 to TRBJ2-3; 7 nucleotides align to TRBD1. V was pared by 10 bases and J by 3 bases, with 13 bases of the junction left unmatched. CDR3 size: 15 residues. The V gene's germline CDR1 is MDHEN and CDR2 SYDVKM. CDR3 amino acids: CATRRGRHYTDTQYF. CDR3 DNA: TGTGCCACCAGAAGGGGGCGCCACTATACAGATACGCAGTATTTT. Full variable domain (rest looked up from reference TRBV28 and TRBJ2-3): DVKVTQSSRYLVKRTGEKVFLECVQDMDHENMFWYRQDPGLGLRLIYFSYDVKMKEKGDIPEGYSVSREKKERFSLILESASTNQTSMYLCATRRGRHYTDTQYFGPGTRLTVL.

The chain recombines TRBV20-1 with TRBJ1-6; the D gene is possibly TRBD1 (5 bases). Trimming removed 7 bases from V and 5 bases from J, with 9 bases in between. The CDR3 length is 12 residues. The V gene's germline CDR1 is DFQATT and CDR2 SNEGSKA (reference sequence). This CDR3 is CSGGVDNSPLHF. The CDR3 nucleotides are TGCAGTGGGGGCGTGGATAATTCACCCCTCCACTTT.

Judged by abundance, this clone is large. The V gene is TRBV12-3 or TRBV12-4, the J gene TRBJ1-1, with 11 positions matching TRBD1. The CDR3 covers 15 residues. Germline trimming cut 4 bases from V and 3 bases from J; bases unmatched to any gene: 4. The CDR3 sequence is CASSSGQGAHTEAFF. In DNA form, the CDR3 reads TGTGCCAGCAGTTCAGGACAGGGGGCTCACACTGAAGCTTTCTTT.

The chain carries TRBV19 and TRBJ1-5, with D maybe TRBD1 (6 bases). Trimming pared 5 bases from V and 0 bases from J, leaving 14 bases between. The CDR3 has 16 residues. From germline, CDR1 is LNHDA and CDR2 SQIVND (reference sequence). The CDR3 is CASSPTTGNSNQPQHF. In DNA, the CDR3 is TGTGCCAGTAGTCCCACCACAGGGAATAGCAATCAGCCCCAGCATTTT.

This clone turned up a few times. The CDR3 DNA follows: TGTGCCAGCAGTTTACAGGCTTATTCACCCCTCCACTTT. Its translation: CASSLQAYSPLHF. V is TRBV27 and J is TRBJ1-6; the D is unclear. The CDR3 runs to 13 residues. V lost 2 bases to trimming and J lost 8 bases, with 7 bases between them. The germline CDR1 and CDR2 sequences are MNHEY and SMNVEV (reference sequence).

This clone was seen a few times. V usage is TRBV12-3 or TRBV12-4 and J usage is TRBJ1-3; possibly TRBD1 for D (5 bases). Trimming took off 8 bases at V and 1 base at J, with 12 bases between the two ends. The CDR3 has 14 amino acids. The CDR3 DNA reads TGTGCCAGCGTGCAGGGCTATTCTGGAAACACCATATATTTT. Its translation is CASVQGYSGNTIYF.

V gene TRBV27 combines with J gene TRBJ2-7; 10 bases agree with TRBD2. This CDR3 is 15 amino acids long. V shed 4 bases, J shed 0 bases, and the junction held 3 bases outside the gene matches. From germline, CDR1 is MNHEY and CDR2 SMNVEV (reference sequence). The CDR3 DNA is TGTGCCAGCAGTTATAGCGGGAGGCCCTCCTACGAGCAGTACTTC. This encodes CASSYSGRPSYEQYF.

V is TRBV20-1 and J is TRBJ2-1; 9 bases line up with TRBD1. The trim removed 5 bases at V and 8 bases at J, leaving 10 bases unmatched. The CDR3 runs 14 residues. Germline V gene data show CDR1 as DFQATT and CDR2 as SNEGSKA (reference sequence). This CDR3 is CSAAFGDRDDEQFF. The CDR3 DNA sequence: TGCAGTGCTGCATTTGGGGACAGGGACGATGAGCAGTTCTTC.

The chain combines TRBV28 with TRBJ2-7; a possible D gene is TRBD1 (5 bases). Germline V CDR1 and CDR2: MDHEN, SYDVKM. V lost 5 bases, J lost 3 bases, and 11 bases lay in between. This CDR3 region has 13 residues. As DNA, the CDR3 is TGTGCCAGCAGTAAGACAGCCCGCTACGAGCAGTACTTC. This codes for CASSKTARYEQYF. Complete variable domain (other parts from reference TRBV28 and TRBJ2-7): DVKVTQSSRYLVKRTGEKVFLECVQDMDHENMFWYRQDPGLGLRLIYFSYDVKMKEKGDIPEGYSVSREKKERFSLILESASTNQTSMYLCASSKTARYEQYFGPGTRLTVT.

This rearrangement joins TRBV11-2 to TRBJ1-1; 10 bases fit TRBD1. V shed 5 bases, J shed 0 bases, and the junction held 6 bases outside the gene matches. The germline V gene has CDR1 SGHAT and CDR2 FQNNGV. The CDR3 runs 16 residues. The CDR3 bases are TGTGCCAGCAGCAGAGACAGGGGGCTCATGAACACTGAAGCTTTCTTT. It encodes CASSRDRGLMNTEAFF.

The CDR3: CASSLYEYNEQFF. CDR3 coding DNA: TGTGCCAGCAGCTTGTACGAGTACAATGAGCAGTTCTTC. This rearrangement joins TRBV7-2 to TRBJ2-1; D gene unclear. This CDR3 comprises 13 residues. Between the trimmed V and J ends, which lost 3 bases and 4 bases, there was a span of 7 bases. Looked up from germline, CDR1 is SGHTA and CDR2 is FQGNSA. The full variable domain, in which reference TRBV7-2 and TRBJ2-1 provide the parts outside the CDR3, is GAGVSQSPSNKVTEKGKDVELRCDPISGHTALYWYRQSLGQGLEFLIYFQGNSAPDKSGLPSDRFSAERTGGSVSTLTIQRTQQEDSAVYLCASSLYEYNEQFFGPGTRLTVL.

The chain has TRBV28 and TRBJ1-1; no reliable D call. The V end was cut by 8 bases, the J end by 1 base, with 14 bases between. This CDR3 has 14 amino acids. Germline CDR1 MDHEN, CDR2 SYDVKM. CDR3 DNA: TGTGCCAGCTCCCCGGCCGGAAGGAACACTGAAGCTTTCTTT. It translates to CASSPAGRNTEAFF.

This chain uses TRBV27 with TRBJ2-3; tentative D call: TRBD2 (5 bases). CDR1 is MNHEY and CDR2 is SMNVEV in the germline V gene (reference sequence). The CDR3 runs 16 residues. The V end lost 5 bases, the J end lost 0 bases, and 15 bases lay between the germline ends. For the CDR3, the DNA is TGTGCCAGCAGTCCTGTGCGGGCGTTCAGCACAGATACGCAGTATTTT. Translating it yields CASSPVRAFSTDTQYF.

The CDR3 is CASSADNQPQHF. DNA for the CDR3: TGTGCCAGCAGTGCCGACAATCAGCCCCAGCATTTT. V is TRBV12-3 or TRBV12-4 and J is TRBJ1-5; D unclear. The V end lost 5 bases, the J end lost 3 bases, and 5 bases lay between the germline ends. The length of the CDR3 is 12 residues.